These 13 T cell receptor beta chains share one sample of origin, sequenced in a study of neurological immune-mediated disorders. One entry per CDR3 protein, called by TCRdb with MiXCR from the 5' RACE reads. This sample has some 20,000 distinct CDR3 sequences, with about 14% found just once. Sequencing used CD4+ T cells from blood. Receptors originate from a woman aged 55-75 years with HTLV-1-associated myelopathy (HAM/TSP).

The table lists this clonotype with many counts. The genes are TRBV5-6 and TRBJ1-4; 9 bases are a match to TRBD1. This CDR3 is built from 16 residues. CDR1 and CDR2 (germline): SGHDT, YYEEEE. With 3 bases clipped from V and 4 bases from J, the junction kept 7 bases outside the gene matches. CDR3 nucleotides: TGTGCCAGCAGCTCCCTGGGGACAGGGAATAATGAAAAACTGTTTTTT. Its translation: CASSSLGTGNNEKLFF.

This clonotype was counted ten times or more. A read error may account for a junction end that differs from germline. The chain is built from TRBV6-6 and TRBJ1-1; D not resolved. The CDR3 is 15 residues long. In germline, CDR1 is MNHNY, CDR2 SVGAGI (reference sequence). The CDR3 coding sequence is TGTGCCAGCAGTTACTCCCCTGTGGTTGACACTGAAGATTTCTTT. This encodes CASSYSPVVDTEDFF.

With regard to this clonotype: Germline and junction disagree at one end, which may indicate a read error. V usage is TRBV6-2 or TRBV6-3 and J usage is TRBJ2-2, with a possible D match to TRBD2 (6 bases). The V gene's germline CDR1 is MNHEY and CDR2 SVGEGT. The CDR3 spans 15 residues. The CDR3 reads CASTLPGLITGEPFF. CDR3 DNA: TGTGCCAGCACCCTTCCGGGACTGATCACCGGGGAGCCGTTTTTT.

Many counts were recorded for this clonotype. The V gene is TRBV20-1, the J gene TRBJ1-5; 7 bases line up with TRBD1. The CDR3 length is 14 residues. The V gene end was trimmed by 6 bases and the J gene end by 6 bases; junction bases not matched to a gene: 11. Per the germline V gene, CDR1 is DFQATT and CDR2 is SNEGSKA (reference sequence). The CDR3: CSAAQGGGSQPQHF. The CDR3 nucleotides read TGCAGTGCCGCGCAGGGAGGGGGCAGTCAGCCCCAGCATTTT.

Regarding this clonotype: One junction end does not reproduce the germline sequence, and a read error may be involved. The gene calls are TRBV5-1 and TRBJ1-1; D possibly corresponds to TRBD1 (6 bases). CDR3 length: 15 residues. The germline V gene has CDR1 SGHRS and CDR2 YFSETQ. CDR3 residues: CASRLEGGGKTEAFF. For the CDR3, the DNA is TGCGCCAGCAGATTGGAGGGGGGGGGAAAAACTGAAGCTTTCTTT. The full variable domain, with the rest looked up from reference TRBV5-1 and TRBJ1-1, is KAGVTQTPRYLIKTRGQQVTLSCSPISGHRSVSWYQQTPGQGLQFLFEYFSETQRNKGNFPGRFSGRQFSNSRSEMNVSTLELGDSALYLCASRLEGGGKTEAFFGQGTRLTVV.

The table lists this clonotype with many counts. The chain joins TRBV20-1 to TRBJ2-5, with TRBD1 identical over 7 bases. Germline CDR1 reads DFQATT; CDR2 reads SNEGSKA (reference sequence). The CDR3 sequence is 15 residues long. Unmatched junction bases numbered 13, after V lost 3 bases and J lost 6 bases. This CDR3 is CSASPIGQAHQTQYF. Here the CDR3 DNA reads TGCAGTGCTAGCCCAATCGGACAGGCCCACCAGACCCAGTACTTC.

This clonotype is classed as medium-sized. The chain employs TRBV20-1 and TRBJ1-2, with TRBD1 matching over 10 bases. Per germline, CDR1 DFQATT and CDR2 SNEGSKA (reference sequence). CDR3 length: 16 residues. J gave up 7 bases and V 0 bases, and 11 bases lay outside the gene matches. The CDR3 region is CSAREIFGTGDIGYTF. CDR3 sequence (DNA): TGCAGTGCTAGAGAGATTTTTGGGACAGGGGATATTGGCTACACCTTC.

This clonotype was picked up many times. The rearrangement links TRBV30 to TRBJ1-1; no firm D call. CDR1 is GTSNPN, CDR2 SVGIG, per germline (reference sequence). Trimming took off 7 bases at V and 1 base at J, with 10 bases between the two ends. This CDR3 has 12 residues. CDR3 coding DNA: TGTGCCTATAAACGGGAGAACACTGAAGCTTTCTTT. It yields the protein CAYKRENTEAFF.

At least ten counts were recorded for this clonotype. The rearrangement uses TRBV10-3 and TRBJ2-3; 11 bases fit TRBD2. The V gene end was trimmed by 4 bases and the J gene end by 2 bases; junction bases not matched to a gene: 2. CDR3 length: 15 residues. Germline V gene sequence: CDR1 ENHRY, CDR2 SYGVKD. DNA for the CDR3: TGTGCCATCAGTGTAGCGGGAGGGCTCACAGATACGCAGTATTTT. As protein: CAISVAGGLTDTQYF.

This clonotype was seen many times. The chain links TRBV5-1 to TRBJ2-2; 10 nucleotides align to TRBD1. The junction had 6 bases not matched to a gene; V was cut back by 4 bases and J by 9 bases. The CDR3 runs 14 residues. Germline loops: CDR1 SGHRS, CDR2 YFSETQ. The CDR3 loop reads CASSPGTGVRELFF. The CDR3 region has the DNA TGCGCCAGCAGCCCCGGGACAGGGGTTCGGGAGCTGTTTTTT.

This clonotype was seen many times. V usage is TRBV7-8 and J usage is TRBJ1-2; D is ambiguous. The CDR3 runs to 14 residues. The V end was cut by 5 bases, the J end by 5 bases, with 15 bases between. Germline V gene sequence: CDR1 SGHVS, CDR2 FQNEAQ. DNA of the CDR3: TGTGCCAGCAGCCCACCTGGGAGTGGATATGGCTACACCTTC. This gives the protein CASSPPGSGYGYTF.

This clonotype was recorded many times. V usage is TRBV3-1 and J usage is TRBJ2-1; the D is unclear. Germline-derived CDR1 and CDR2 are LGHDT and YNNKEL (reference sequence). CDR3 size: 12 residues. V lost 0 bases, J lost 8 bases, and 5 bases lay in between. CDR3 loop: CASSQDMYEQFF. The CDR3 DNA reads TGTGCCAGCAGCCAAGATATGTATGAGCAGTTCTTC.

V gene TRBV10-3 combines with J gene TRBJ2-6; 9 bases agree with TRBD1. J lost 2 bases, V lost 3 bases, and 2 bases had no gene match. CDR3 size: 16 residues. Germline loops: CDR1 ENHRY, CDR2 SYGVKD. CDR3 DNA sequence: TGTGCCATCAGTGAAGGGGACAGGGCTGGGGCCAACGTCCTGACTTTC. Translation: CAISEGDRAGANVLTF.